The 30 T cell receptor beta chains below come from one sample, sequenced in a study of shared clonotypes between healthy human individuals. The repertoire was sequenced with immunoSEQ multiplex PCR; TCRdb's copy has only in-frame clones and lacks some. This repertoire shows 1.4 million or so clones, 98% found once; its top ten account for approximately 0.4%. The sequenced sample was naive CD4+ T cells sorted from blood. The subset is: CD45RA+ positively selected. The receptors stem from a man aged 25 to 40 in good health.

DNA of the CDR3: TGTGCCAGCAGTTTGTTCCATTATCCCCGGGACGGGAAAAGTATGGGCGGGGAGCTGTTTTTT. Amino acids: CASSLFHYPRDGKSMGGELFF. The chain combines TRBV27 with TRBJ2-2; D possibly uses TRBD1 or TRBD2 (5 bases each). The germline CDR1 and CDR2 sequences are MNHEY and SMNVEV (reference sequence). This CDR3 spans 21 amino acids. V was clipped by 3 bases and J by 7 bases, with 33 bases between them.

V and J are TRBV7-2 and TRBJ2-2; D remains ambiguous. CDR1 and CDR2 from the germline V gene are SGHTA and FQGNSA. V was clipped by 5 bases and J by 3 bases, with 10 bases between them. The CDR3 is 14 amino acids. CDR3 nucleotide sequence: TGTGCCAGCAGCCCTCAGGTTTACACCGGGGAGCTGTTTTTT. It encodes CASSPQVYTGELFF.

V is TRBV2 and J is TRBJ2-2; possible D gene TRBD1, 6 bases. The germline V gene encodes CDR1 SNHLY and CDR2 FYNNEI. The V end was cut by 7 bases, the J end by 6 bases, with 15 bases between. The CDR3 totals 14 residues. DNA for the CDR3: TGTGCCAGCACCCCGGGACAAGGCGCCGGGGAGCTGTTTTTT. Amino acid sequence: CASTPGQGAGELFF.

The J gene is TRBJ1-5, the V gene TRBV28, with TRBD1 as a possible D gene (5 bases). V was clipped by 6 bases and J by 2 bases, with 17 bases between them. Germline CDR1 reads MDHEN; CDR2 reads SYDVKM. The CDR3 length is 16 residues. The CDR3 sequence: CASSSTMGGGNQPQHF. The CDR3 bases are TGTGCCAGCAGCTCCACTATGGGGGGAGGCAATCAGCCCCAGCATTTT. Supplemented by reference TRBV28 and TRBJ1-5, the full variable domain reads DVKVTQSSRYLVKRTGEKVFLECVQDMDHENMFWYRQDPGLGLRLIYFSYDVKMKEKGDIPEGYSVSREKKERFSLILESASTNQTSMYLCASSSTMGGGNQPQHFGDGTRLSIL.

This chain connects TRBV7-2 to TRBJ2-7, with D perhaps matching TRBD2 (6 bases). Germline lookup yields CDR1 SGHTA and CDR2 FQGNSA. V lost 2 bases and J lost 0, with 8 bases in between. The CDR3 sequence is 14 residues long. The CDR3 DNA follows: TGTGCCAGCAGCTTAACTAGCACCTCCTACGAGCAGTACTTC. It encodes CASSLTSTSYEQYF.

The rearrangement joins TRBV27 to TRBJ1-2; D unresolved. The ends were cut back, 5 bases at V and 4 bases at J, with 26 bases in the middle. This CDR3 has 18 amino acids. Germline V lookup: CDR1 MNHEY, CDR2 SMNVEV (reference sequence). The CDR3 loop is CASSPQQRRRWEAYGYTF. CDR3 nucleotide sequence: TGTGCCAGCAGTCCCCAGCAAAGGAGAAGATGGGAAGCCTATGGCTACACCTTC.

The rearrangement links TRBV18 to TRBJ2-1; D is undetermined. Germline CDR1 KGHSH, CDR2 LQKENI. This CDR3 is 14 amino acids long. Deletions cut 1 base from V and 2 bases from J, with 6 bases between. The CDR3 DNA is TGTGCCAGCTCACCACGGGCACCCTACAATGAGCAGTTCTTC. It is translated as CASSPRAPYNEQFF. Using reference TRBV18 and TRBJ2-1 for the parts outside the CDR3, the full variable domain is NAGVMQNPRHLVRRRGQEARLRCSPMKGHSHVYWYRQLPEEGLKFMVYLQKENIIDESGMPKERFSAEFPKEGPSILRIQQVVRGDSAAYFCASSPRAPYNEQFFGPGTRLTVL.

The rearrangement links TRBV28 to TRBJ2-3, with unresolved D. Per the germline V gene, CDR1 is MDHEN and CDR2 is SYDVKM. Between the trimmed V and J ends, which lost 4 bases and 3 bases, there was a span of 5 bases. The CDR3 is made up of 12 amino acids. CDR3 sequence: CASSSFTDTQYF. In DNA form, the CDR3 reads TGTGCCAGCAGTTCGTTTACAGATACGCAGTATTTT.

This chain uses TRBV25-1 with TRBJ2-7; 7 positions match TRBD1. J lost 3 bases, V lost 3 bases, and 5 bases had no gene match. From germline, CDR1 is MGHDK and CDR2 SYGVNS. The CDR3 is made up of 14 amino acids. CDR3 amino acids: CASSDRTGSYEQYF. The CDR3 DNA sequence: TGTGCCAGCAGTGACAGGACAGGAAGCTACGAGCAGTACTTC.

The chain combines TRBV2 with TRBJ2-7, with D tentatively TRBD1 (7 bases). V was trimmed by 11 bases and J by 5 bases, leaving 13 bases between them. CDR1 and CDR2 from the germline V gene are SNHLY and FYNNEI. This CDR3 has 11 residues. This CDR3 is CAGGTDDEQYF. Written as DNA, the CDR3 is TGTGCCGGAGGGACAGATGACGAGCAGTACTTC.

The gene calls are TRBV5-1 and TRBJ2-5; D may be TRBD1 (5 bases). Germline CDR1 and CDR2: SGHRS and YFSETQ. The CDR3 loop spans 15 amino acids. Trimming took 0 bases from V and 2 from J, leaving 11 bases between them. In nucleotides, the CDR3 is TGCGCCAGCAGCTTGGTGGCAGGGCCTCAAGAGACCCAGTACTTC. Amino acids: CASSLVAGPQETQYF.

The rearrangement joins TRBV4-3 to TRBJ2-2; D perhaps matches TRBD2 (6 bases). CDR1 and CDR2 from the germline V gene are LGHNA and YSLEER. V lost 3 bases and J 7 bases, leaving 18 bases between the germline ends. CDR3 length equals 16 residues. The CDR3 DNA reads TGCGCCAGCAGCCAGAGGTCGGGAGTTTATGGCGGGGAGCTGTTTTTT. It specifies CASSQRSGVYGGELFF.

The J gene is TRBJ2-7, the V gene TRBV6-6; D ambiguous. The CDR3 contains 15 residues. The germline V and J ends were trimmed by 2 bases and 0 bases, with 11 bases remaining between them. Germline V gene lookup returns CDR1 MNHNY and CDR2 SVGAGI (reference sequence). This chain's CDR3 is CASSYGSLDSYEQYF. CDR3 nucleotide sequence: TGTGCCAGCAGTTACGGCAGCCTAGACTCCTACGAGCAGTACTTC.

The table lists this clone with a count of one. The CDR3 loop reads CASSLGQGPDTQYF. As DNA, the CDR3 is TGTGCCAGCAGCCTGGGACAGGGCCCAGATACGCAGTATTTT. The chain carries TRBV7-6 and TRBJ2-3; TRBD1 matches at 9 bases. The CDR3 has 14 residues. Losses at the gene ends were 5 bases for V and 4 bases for J; bases not matched to a gene: 4. Per germline, CDR1 SGHVS and CDR2 FNYEAQ. Full variable domain (outside the CDR3, taken from reference TRBV7-6 and TRBJ2-3): GAGVSQSPRYKVTKRGQDVALRCDPISGHVSLYWYRQALGQGPEFLTYFNYEAQQDKSGLPNDRFSAERPEGSISTLTIQRTEQRDSAMYRCASSLGQGPDTQYFGPGTRLTVL.

J is TRBJ2-7 and V is TRBV7-9; 12 nucleotides line up with TRBD2. Germline V gene data show CDR1 as SEHNR and CDR2 as FQNEAQ (reference sequence). Trimming removed 5 bases from V and 0 bases from J; junction bases left unmatched: 8. CDR3 length: 17 residues. The CDR3 DNA is TGTGCCAGCAGCCCGCCGGGACTAGCGGGCCGCTCCTACGAGCAGTACTTC. It is translated as CASSPPGLAGRSYEQYF.

The rearrangement joins TRBV28 to TRBJ2-5, with 7 nucleotides matching TRBD1. J gave up 0 bases and V 5 bases, and 6 bases lay outside the gene matches. Per the germline V gene, CDR1 is MDHEN and CDR2 is SYDVKM. This CDR3 region has 15 residues. CDR3 DNA: TGTGCCAGCAGTCGGATCGACAGGGACCAAGAGACCCAGTACTTC. Translated: CASSRIDRDQETQYF.

This clone was seen a single time. The rearrangement uses TRBV2 and TRBJ1-1, with 7 bases lining up with TRBD1. Per germline, CDR1 SNHLY and CDR2 FYNNEI. Trimming cost V 4 bases and J 1 base; bases outside gene matches: 12. The CDR3 is 17 residues long. The CDR3 DNA reads as TGTGCCAGCAGTGCTCGGACAGGCCTTGAGGGGAACACTGAAGCTTTCTTT. Protein product: CASSARTGLEGNTEAFF.

This chain connects TRBV27 to TRBJ2-7; D is unresolved. V shed 6 bases and J shed 3 bases, with 15 bases lying between them. Germline assignment: CDR1 MNHEY and CDR2 SMNVEV (reference sequence). This CDR3 has 14 residues. The CDR3 sequence is CASSRMVGDYEQYF. CDR3 bases: TGTGCCAGCAGCCGCATGGTAGGAGACTACGAGCAGTACTTC.

This chain uses TRBV5-8 with TRBJ2-7, with D possibly matching TRBD2 (6 bases). V was clipped by 4 bases and J by 3 bases, with 17 bases between them. The germline CDR1 and CDR2 sequences are SGHTS and YDEGEE. CDR3 size: 15 residues. The CDR3 region has the DNA TGTGCCAGCAGCGTGGGACTTCTAGTGCGCTACGAGCAGTACTTC. This gives the protein CASSVGLLVRYEQYF. Filled out from reference TRBV5-8 and TRBJ2-7, the complete variable domain reads EAGVTQSPTHLIKTRGQQATLRCSPISGHTSVYWYQQALGLGLQFLLWYDEGEERNRGNFPPRFSGRQFPNYSSELNVNALELEDSALYLCASSVGLLVRYEQYFGPGTRLTVT.

This clone is a singleton in its sample. Other nucleotide sequences in the sample specify the same CDR3. The V and J genes are TRBV9 and TRBJ2-7, with 11 bases matching TRBD2. The junction had 2 bases not matched to a gene; V was cut back by 2 bases and J by 1 base. This CDR3 is built from 15 residues. Germline V gene data show CDR1 as SGDLS and CDR2 as YYNGEE. For the CDR3, the DNA is TGTGCCAGCAGCGTCGGGACTAGCGGATCCTACGAGCAGTACTTC. Encoded protein: CASSVGTSGSYEQYF.

This clone was found once. The V and J genes are TRBV27 and TRBJ2-7; D possibly corresponds to TRBD1 (6 bases). CDR1 MNHEY and CDR2 SMNVEV come from the germline V gene (reference sequence). This CDR3 is 15 amino acids long. Deletions cut 2 bases from V and 2 bases from J, with 13 bases between. The CDR3 spells CASSLGLRGTYEQYF. In DNA form, the CDR3 reads TGTGCCAGCAGTTTAGGTCTCAGGGGCACCTACGAGCAGTACTTC.

The chain uses TRBV6-5 and TRBJ2-7; possibly TRBD1 or TRBD2 for D (5 bases each). Trimming removed 8 bases at V and 3 bases at J, with 14 bases between. The CDR3 consists of 13 residues. Germline lookup yields CDR1 MNHEY and CDR2 SVGAGI. In nucleotides, the CDR3 is TGTGCCAGCCAACGGGGCAAAGGCTACGAGCAGTACTTC. Protein: CASQRGKGYEQYF.

The CDR3 DNA is TGTGCCAGCAGCACCCGGGGGGGGACACTGAACACCGGGGAGCTGTTTTTT. It is translated as CASSTRGGTLNTGELFF. The chain couples TRBV9 to TRBJ2-2; 8 nucleotides line up with TRBD2. The CDR3 runs to 17 residues. Germline lookup yields CDR1 SGDLS and CDR2 YYNGEE. The J segment lost 1 base and the V segment lost 4 bases, leaving 9 bases of the junction unmatched.

CDR3 region: CSVEAPGRPYGYTF. CDR3 nucleotides: TGCAGCGTTGAAGCCCCTGGGCGTCCTTATGGCTACACCTTC. The gene calls are TRBV29-1 and TRBJ1-2; D gene uncertain. The CDR3 length is 14 residues. The V and J ends lost 1 base and 5 bases respectively, with 14 bases between them. The germline CDR1 and CDR2 sequences are SQVTM and ANQGSEA.

The chain recombines TRBV9 with TRBJ2-1; the match to TRBD2 covers 9 bases. The CDR3 extends over 15 amino acids. The germline V gene has CDR1 SGDLS and CDR2 YYNGEE. Trimming took 4 bases from V and 4 from J; bases not matched to a gene: 6. CDR3 nucleotide sequence: TGTGCCAGCAGCCTTAAGACTAGCGGTTACAATGAGCAGTTCTTC. Residues: CASSLKTSGYNEQFF.

J is TRBJ1-2 and V is TRBV6-1, with TRBD1 identical over 8 bases. With V trimmed by 3 bases and J by 4 bases, 4 bases remained unmatched. Germline V gene lookup returns CDR1 MNHNS and CDR2 SASEGT. The CDR3 has 14 residues. CDR3 DNA: TGTGCCAGCAGTGAGGACAGGGCGATCTATGGCTACACCTTC. The encoded protein is CASSEDRAIYGYTF.

The V call is TRBV5-4, the J call TRBJ1-1; D gene ambiguous. The germline CDR1 and CDR2 sequences are SGHNT and YYREEE (reference sequence). The CDR3 totals 14 residues. The V end lost 0 bases, the J end lost 1 base, and 7 bases lay between the germline ends. The CDR3 DNA reads TGTGCCAGCAGCTTGGTGTATGGGAACACTGAAGCTTTCTTT. Translation: CASSLVYGNTEAFF.

Only one count was recorded for this clone. The chain couples TRBV7-3 to TRBJ2-3; 11 bases match TRBD2. CDR1 is SGHTA, CDR2 FQGTGA, per germline. J gave up 2 bases and V 5 bases, and 6 bases lay outside the gene matches. The CDR3 is 16 amino acids. The CDR3 loop is CASSLRLAGTTDTQYF. The CDR3 nucleotides are TGTGCCAGCAGCCTTCGACTAGCGGGGACCACAGATACGCAGTATTTT.

About this clone itself: The identical CDR3 is also encoded by other nucleotide sequences in the sample. The rearrangement uses TRBV7-9 and TRBJ1-5, with D possibly being TRBD1 (5 bases). From germline, CDR1 is SEHNR and CDR2 FQNEAQ (reference sequence). The CDR3 contains 13 residues. V lost 5 bases and J 3 bases, leaving 8 bases between the germline ends. CDR3 sequence: CASSPGSNQPQHF. CDR3 nucleotide sequence: TGTGCCAGCAGCCCAGGGTCCAATCAGCCCCAGCATTTT.

The V and J genes are TRBV15 and TRBJ1-5; 9 positions agree with TRBD1. The V segment lost 6 bases and the J segment 6 bases; nucleotides outside the gene matches: 15. The germline V gene has CDR1 LNHNV and CDR2 YYDKDF (reference sequence). The CDR3 consists of 17 residues. The CDR3 DNA follows: TGTGCCACCAGGCCGGACAGGGGTCCTTCCGTGTTTCAGCCCCAGCATTTT. This sequence encodes CATRPDRGPSVFQPQHF. Looking up the rest from reference TRBV15 and TRBJ1-5 gives the full variable domain: DAMVIQNPRYQVTQFGKPVTLSCSQTLNHNVMYWYQQKSSQAPKLLFHYYDKDFNNEADTPDNFQSRRPNTSFCFLDIRSPGLGDTAMYLCATRPDRGPSVFQPQHFGDGTRLSIL.